The present TCR beta chain was sequenced within a study of OX40 agonist ivuxolimab in advanced cancers. Notes on the study in general: Some patients without response likewise showed low normalized clonal expansion.

Only in-frame clones appear in the TCRdb table, and some are missing; sequencing was by immunoSEQ multiplex PCR. The sample lists roughly 63,000 clones; roughly 89% were seen once. The CDR3 totals 15 residues. CDR1 is LNHNV, CDR2 YYDKDF, per germline (reference sequence). V lost 1 base and J lost 0, with 10 bases in between. Details on this clone: Its specificity is not known.

This chain links TRBV15 with TRBJ2-7, with D possibly matching TRBD1 (6 bases). The sample was CD4+ or CD8+ T cells sorted from blood, taken in a trial of the OX40 agonist ivuxolimab. This TCR came from an adult with an advanced solid tumor such as melanoma, head and neck, liver or kidney cancer. CDR3 DNA sequence: TGTGCCACCAGCAGAGCTACAGGGAACTCCTACGAGCAGTACTTC. Translation: CATSRATGNSYEQYF.